This TCR beta chain derives from a study of monozygotic twins with inflammatory bowel disease. Germline CDR1 and CDR2: LNHNV and YYDKDF (reference sequence). The CDR3 is 17 amino acids. The unique tags termed UMIs, each holding a 6-nucleotide sample barcode, were added by means of template switching. Reanalyzing the 5' RACE reads, TCRdb keeps one entry per CDR3 protein, without DNA. The sample totals approximately 120,000 distinct CDR3 sequences; its top ten clones hold about an eighth. V and J are TRBV15 and TRBJ2-3; TCRdb designates TRBD2, a call that cannot be tested without DNA. The source of this sequence is a human donor with ulcerative colitis or Crohn's disease, or a healthy co-twin of an affected twin (not recorded which). Sequencing input: blood. CDR3 residues: CATSRDRGGGPTDTQYF.